This TCR beta chain was recovered during a study of T cell changes during pregnancy in multiple sclerosis. V was clipped by 0 bases and J by 5 bases, with 11 bases between them. CDR1 and CDR2 from the germline V gene are MNHNY and SVGAGI (reference sequence). This CDR3 comprises 15 residues. Some clones are missing from TCRdb's copy, which holds only in-frame ones; the method was immunoSEQ multiplex PCR. The sample gives 95,000 to 150,000 clones, about 94% of which show up once; approximately 6.3% is in the top ten. The TCR comes from a female donor with multiple sclerosis, enrolled in a pregnancy study. This rearrangement joins TRBV6-6 to TRBJ1-5, with a weak D call TRBD1 (6 bases). The specimen was peripheral blood, collected before pregnancy. The CDR3 DNA is TGTGCCAGCAGTTACTCTACGGACAGATATCAGCCCCAGCATTTT. This sequence encodes CASSYSTDRYQPQHF.